This is a list of T cell receptor beta chains from one sample in a study of cytomegalovirus exposure and HLA in healthy donors. TCRdb keeps only in-frame clones here, not all; method: immunoSEQ multiplex PCR. This table has about 140,000 clones, roughly 75% appearing once. Sequencing was performed on PBMCs. The receptors stem from a young man in good health and CMV-seropositive. Both conserved end residues are trimmed from each CDR3. Size tells how often a clone was seen (once, few, many) or the class of an expanded clone, and some rows leave it out.

J	size	V	CDR3
TRBJ2-7	-	TRBV27	ASGRREADEQY
TRBJ2-6	-	TRBV30	AWRRTGNSGANVLT
TRBJ2-7	-	TRBV25-1	ASSERPPWDEQY
TRBJ2-7	-	TRBV19	ARSRDTYSYEQY
TRBJ1-4	-	TRBV10-2	ASSESGTDEKLF
TRBJ2-1	-	TRBV5-5	ASSLPSGRAGSYNEQF
TRBJ1-2	-	TRBV7-9	ASSPHPGGRGGYT
TRBJ1-5	-	TRBV7-2	ASSQGQHNQPQH
TRBJ2-7	once	TRBV27	ASSTSHTYEQY
TRBJ1-1	-	TRBV6-5	ASSLDRTKAF
TRBJ1-1	-	TRBV25-1	ASSARVRTEAF
TRBJ2-7	-	TRBV6-1	ASTRGGGETYEQY
TRBJ1-1	-	TRBV7-3	ASSLSGNTEAF
TRBJ1-4	-	TRBV7-8	ASSLRGQEGEKLF
TRBJ2-1	-	TRBV15	ATSRGTSGNYNEQF
TRBJ2-3	-	TRBV7-9	ASSHTRSTDTQY
TRBJ1-5	once	TRBV27	ASSFPGFQPQH
TRBJ2-7	-	TRBV27	ASSQRRTSGMVVHEQY
TRBJ2-1	-	TRBV7-9	ASSLTSGRADEQF
TRBJ2-1	-	TRBV11-3	ASSPQGAYNEQF
TRBJ2-7	-	TRBV1	TSSPPTGTGILHEQY
TRBJ1-1	few	TRBV5-6	ASSWGPLV
TRBJ2-1	-	TRBV27	ASSLTLAGPNEQF
TRBJ2-7	-	TRBV5-1	ASSLDLAAYEQY
TRBJ2-2	-	TRBV7-8	ASSPTSLGVTNTGELF
TRBJ2-7	-	TRBV19	ASSIDHPRPMYEQY
TRBJ2-6	-	TRBV5-4	ASSLHPSGSGANVLT
TRBJ2-3	few	TRBV27	ASSPPGLFADTQY
TRBJ2-7	-	TRBV27	ASSRSGLVSYEQY
TRBJ1-3	-	TRBV6-5	ASRTGLLSGNTIY
TRBJ2-2	-	TRBV18	ASSPGGSNTGELF
TRBJ1-5	-	TRBV5-8	ASSHRQGGNQPQH
TRBJ2-3	few	TRBV10-2	ASRTSGTDTQY
TRBJ2-3	-	TRBV9	ASSVVGTQATDTQY
TRBJ2-7	-	TRBV10-3	AISESLTSGTYEQY
TRBJ2-7	once	TRBV7-2	ASSSKQGRLEQY
TRBJ1-4	-	TRBV15	ATSRGEVTNEKLF
TRBJ1-1	-	TRBV27	ASSPNPEDSEAF
TRBJ2-3	-	TRBV10-2	ASSEEITDTQY
TRBJ2-3	few	TRBV29-1	SVVRTSVDTQY
TRBJ2-2	-	TRBV10-1	ASSRIDTGELF
TRBJ2-1	-	TRBV6-6	ASGRQEQF
TRBJ2-3	-	TRBV7-8	ASSLAPLTGAPGDTQY
TRBJ2-7	-	TRBV7-9	ASSPAGRVQY